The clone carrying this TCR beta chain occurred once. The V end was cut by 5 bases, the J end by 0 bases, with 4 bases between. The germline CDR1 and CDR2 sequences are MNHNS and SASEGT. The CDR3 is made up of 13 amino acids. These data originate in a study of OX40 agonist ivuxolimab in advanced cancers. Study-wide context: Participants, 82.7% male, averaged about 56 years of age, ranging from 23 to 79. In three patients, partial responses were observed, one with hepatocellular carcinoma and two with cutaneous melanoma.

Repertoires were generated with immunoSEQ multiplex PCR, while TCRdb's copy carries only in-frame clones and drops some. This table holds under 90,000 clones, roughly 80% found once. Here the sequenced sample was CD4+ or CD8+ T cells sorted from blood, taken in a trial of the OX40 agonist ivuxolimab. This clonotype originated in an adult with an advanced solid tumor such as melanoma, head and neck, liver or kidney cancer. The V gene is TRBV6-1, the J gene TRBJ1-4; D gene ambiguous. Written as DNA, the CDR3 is TGTGCCAGCAGTCGCGCAACTAATGAAAAACTGTTTTTT. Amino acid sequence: CASSRATNEKLFF.